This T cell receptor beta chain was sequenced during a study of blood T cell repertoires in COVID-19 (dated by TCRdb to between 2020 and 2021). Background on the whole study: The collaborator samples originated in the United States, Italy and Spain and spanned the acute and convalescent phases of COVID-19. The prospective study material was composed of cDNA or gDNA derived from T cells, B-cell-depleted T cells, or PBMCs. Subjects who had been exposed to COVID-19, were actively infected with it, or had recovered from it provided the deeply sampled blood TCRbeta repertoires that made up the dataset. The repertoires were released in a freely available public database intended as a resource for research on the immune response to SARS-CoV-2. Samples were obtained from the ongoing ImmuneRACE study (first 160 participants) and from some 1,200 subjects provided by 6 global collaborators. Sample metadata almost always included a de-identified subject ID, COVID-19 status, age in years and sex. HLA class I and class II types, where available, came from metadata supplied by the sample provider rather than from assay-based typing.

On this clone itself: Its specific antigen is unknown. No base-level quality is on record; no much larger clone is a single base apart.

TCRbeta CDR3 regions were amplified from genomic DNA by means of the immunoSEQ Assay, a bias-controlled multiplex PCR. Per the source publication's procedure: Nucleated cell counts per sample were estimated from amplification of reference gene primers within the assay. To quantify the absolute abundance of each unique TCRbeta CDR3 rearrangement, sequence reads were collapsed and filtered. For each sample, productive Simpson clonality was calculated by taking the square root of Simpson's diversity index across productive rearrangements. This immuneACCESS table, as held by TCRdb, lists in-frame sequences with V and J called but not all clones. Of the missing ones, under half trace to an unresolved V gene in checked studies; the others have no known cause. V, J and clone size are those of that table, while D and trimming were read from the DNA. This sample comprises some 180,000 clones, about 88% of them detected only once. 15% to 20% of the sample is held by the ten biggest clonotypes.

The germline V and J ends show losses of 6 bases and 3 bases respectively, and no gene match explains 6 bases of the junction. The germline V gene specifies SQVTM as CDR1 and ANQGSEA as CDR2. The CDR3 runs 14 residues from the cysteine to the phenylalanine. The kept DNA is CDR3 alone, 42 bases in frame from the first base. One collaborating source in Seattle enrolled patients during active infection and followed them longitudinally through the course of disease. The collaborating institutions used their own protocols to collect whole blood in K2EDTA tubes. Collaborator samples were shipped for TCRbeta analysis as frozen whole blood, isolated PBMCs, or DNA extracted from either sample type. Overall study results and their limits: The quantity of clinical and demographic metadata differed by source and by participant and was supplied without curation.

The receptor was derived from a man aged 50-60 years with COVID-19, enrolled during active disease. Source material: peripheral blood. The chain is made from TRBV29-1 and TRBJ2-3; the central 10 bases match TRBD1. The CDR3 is CSVRDRGYTDTQYF. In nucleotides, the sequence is TGCAGCGTACGGGACAGGGGTTATACAGATACGCAGTATTTT.